A single sample gave rise to the 8 T cell receptor beta chains below, sequenced in a study of monozygotic twins with inflammatory bowel disease (dated by TCRdb to about 2019). Library preparation was by 5' RACE. The run used an Illumina HiSeq 2500. Each entry corresponds to one CDR3 protein sequence from reads that TCRdb reprocessed, and DNA is not given. This sample's listing comprises 400,000 or so distinct CDR3 sequences. The ten most abundant clones make up 2% to 3% of the sample. What was sequenced was blood. The origin of the receptors is a human donor with ulcerative colitis or Crohn's disease, or a healthy co-twin of an affected twin (not recorded which).

The chain uses TRBV4-3 and TRBJ2-7. Germline CDR1 is LGHNA and CDR2 is YSLEER. The CDR3 is 13 residues long. CDR3 protein: CASSQDELYEQYF.

The genes are TRBV5-6 and TRBJ1-1; TCRdb calls TRBD1, which cannot be checked without DNA. The CDR3 consists of 14 residues. Per the germline V gene, CDR1 is SGHDT and CDR2 is YYEEEE. CDR3: CASSSDRGVTEAFF. The whole variable domain, filled in from reference TRBV5-6 and TRBJ1-1, reads DAGVTQSPTHLIKTRGQQVTLRCSPKSGHDTVSWYQQALGQGPQFIFQYYEEEERQRGNFPDRFSGHQFPNYSSELNVNALLLGDSALYLCASSSDRGVTEAFFGQGTRLTVV.

The chain carries TRBV4-2 and TRBJ2-3. The CDR3 is 14 amino acids. CDR1 LGHNA and CDR2 YNFKEQ come from the germline V gene. This CDR3 reads CASSQDNPRDTQYF.

The gene calls are TRBV7-9 and TRBJ1-1. CDR3 length: 13 residues. CDR1 is SEHNR, CDR2 FQNEAQ, per germline (reference sequence). CDR3: CASSLEANTEAFF. Drawing the rest from reference TRBV7-9 and TRBJ1-1, the complete variable domain is DTGVSQNPRHKITKRGQNVTFRCDPISEHNRLYWYRQTLGQGPEFLTYFQNEAQLEKSRLLSDRFSAERPKGSFSTLEIQRTEQGDSAMYLCASSLEANTEAFFGQGTRLTVV.

The chain is built from TRBV5-1 and TRBJ1-2; TCRdb outputs TRBD1, but without DNA this stays unchecked. This CDR3 is built from 16 residues. Germline-derived CDR1 and CDR2 are SGHRS and YFSETQ. CDR3 region: CASSPRRQGSGYGYTF.

J is TRBJ2-7 and V is TRBV10-3; the D call from TCRdb, TRBD2, cannot be confirmed without DNA. Germline V CDR1 and CDR2: ENHRY, SYGVKD. CDR3 length: 15 residues. CDR3 sequence reads: CAISESVVGGNEQYF.

The chain combines TRBV4-2 with TRBJ1-1. Germline V lookup: CDR1 LGHNA, CDR2 YNFKEQ. CDR3 length: 13 amino acids. CDR3: CASSQDSEFRAFF.

V is TRBV28 and J is TRBJ2-7. This CDR3 spans 13 amino acids. Looked up from germline, CDR1 is MDHEN and CDR2 is SYDVKM. CDR3 sequence: CASRVSKRSEQYF.